The sample holds a few counts of the clone carrying this T cell receptor beta chain. The target antigen is unknown. Some clones are missing from TCRdb's copy, which holds only in-frame ones; the method was immunoSEQ multiplex PCR. The sample contains 150,000 to 180,000 clones, just over 85% of which appear only once. Separate from the roughly 610-subject first cohort, the approximately 130-subject validation cohort was the one that the donors belonged to. The record originates from a study of cytomegalovirus exposure and HLA in healthy donors. Across the study: The 500 to 750 first-cohort repertoires and the approximately 130 validation repertoires shared the same platform, a later analysis reported. Findings of the study overall: Overall, approximately 150 TCR beta chains were annotated as cytomegalovirus-associated. In vitro checks showed that a few CMV-associated chains really do target CMV antigens.

J was trimmed by 5 bases and V by 4 bases; bases with no gene match: 12. Germline assignment: CDR1 MNHEY and CDR2 SMNVEV (reference sequence). The length of the CDR3 is 16 residues. V is TRBV27 and J is TRBJ1-2; 8 positions agree with TRBD1. The sequence came from a human donor in good health. Sequencing was performed on PBMCs. The CDR3 sequence: CASSSRNRGMGYGYTF. CDR3 DNA: TGTGCCAGCAGTTCTCGAAACAGGGGGATGGGGTATGGCTACACCTTC.